These T cell receptor beta chains were read from a single sample in a study of CD8 T cells in ankylosing spondylitis. One entry per CDR3 protein results from TCRdb running MiXCR on the 5' RACE reads. The table has some 250,000 distinct CDR3 sequences, about 10% seen once; the top ten hold 6% to 8%. Source material: blood, either unsorted or a sorted T cell fraction (not recorded which). The receptors come from a male donor with ankylosing spondylitis or in good health (not recorded which). The CDR3 runs from the conserved cysteine through the conserved F or W. D genes are given only for firm matches. Expanded clones get a size class; other rows say once, few or many, or leave the size out.

abundance | j_gene | d_gene | v_gene | CDR3nt | CDR3aa
few | TRBJ1-4 | TRBD1 | TRBV15 | TGTGCCACCAGCAGTAGCCGGACAGGGCGGATATTGTTGAAAAATGAAAAACTGTTTTTT | CATSSSRTGRILLKNEKLFF
few | TRBJ2-7 | TRBD1 | TRBV28 | TGTGCCAGCAGTCGGGACAGATACGAGCAGTACTTC | CASSRDRYEQYF
- | TRBJ1-4 | - | TRBV5-1 | TGCGCCAGCAGCTACGGACACCAGCAGGGAGGTGAAAAACTGTTTTTT | CASSYGHQQGGEKLFF
few | TRBJ2-3 | TRBD2 | TRBV6-1 | TGTGCCAGCAGTCATGGACTAGCGGGGATCACAGATACGCAGTATTTT | CASSHGLAGITDTQYF
- | TRBJ2-3 | - | TRBV3-1 | TGTGCCAGCAGCCAACAAGGGGGGCAGACAGATACGCAGTATTTT | CASSQQGGQTDTQYF
few | TRBJ1-5 | TRBD1 | TRBV29-1 | TGCAGCGCCCTGGACAGGGAGAGCAATCAGCCCCAGCATTTT | CSALDRESNQPQHF
- | TRBJ2-7 | - | TRBV5-5 | TGTGCCAGCAGCTTGCCAGGAAGGTACGAGCAGTACTTC | CASSLPGRYEQYF
few | TRBJ2-5 | - | TRBV6-5 | TGTGCCAGCAGTCACAATAGACAGCAAGAGACCCAGTACTTC | CASSHNRQQETQYF
few | TRBJ2-6 | TRBD1 | TRBV2 | TGTGCCAGCAGTGGATTTGACAGGGGGTCCACTGGGGCCAACGTCCTGACTTTC | CASSGFDRGSTGANVLTF
many | TRBJ2-2 | TRBD1 | TRBV20-1 | TGCAGTGCCGTCGGGACAGAGAACACCGGGGAGCTGTTTTTT | CSAVGTENTGELFF
- | TRBJ2-2 | - | TRBV7-9 | TGTGCCAGCAGCCGCGGACCGACGAACACCGGGGAGCTGTTTTTT | CASSRGPTNTGELFF
many | TRBJ2-5 | - | TRBV6-1 | TGTGCCAGCAGTCCCACCGAAGCAGGGGACGAGACCCAGTACTTC | CASSPTEAGDETQYF
many | TRBJ2-4 | - | TRBV20-1 | TGCAGTGCTAGAGGGGGGGGGGCCTCGGTCAGAGCCAAAAACATTCAGTACTTC | CSARGGGASVRAKNIQYF
many | TRBJ2-2 | - | TRBV12-3/TRBV12-4 | TGTGCCAGCAGTTGGAGCGGGGAGCTGTTTTTT | CASSWSGELFF
- | TRBJ1-4 | - | TRBV3-1 | TGTGCCAGCAGCCAAAAAGTTGGGGAAAAACTGTTTTTT | CASSQKVGEKLFF
few | TRBJ2-2 | - | TRBV5-1 | TGCGCCAGCAAATTAGGGGACTCATACACCGGGGAGCTGTTTTTT | CASKLGDSYTGELFF
many | TRBJ1-1 | - | TRBV11-2 | TGTGCCAGCAGCTCCATCGGGGGCCGCTCGGCTTTCTTT | CASSSIGGRSAFF
once | TRBJ1-4 | - | TRBV12-3/TRBV12-4 | TGTGCCAGCCACCGGCAGCATAATGAAAAACTGTTTTTT | CASHRQHNEKLFF
few | TRBJ2-5 | TRBD1 | TRBV5-1 | TGCGCCAGCAGCTTGTCACAGGGGAGTCAAGAGACCCAGTACTTC | CASSLSQGSQETQYF
few | TRBJ2-7 | TRBD1 | TRBV6-2/TRBV6-3 | TGTGCCAGCAGTAAGACAGGGGGAAGCTACGAGCAGTACTTC | CASSKTGGSYEQYF
few | TRBJ2-6 | - | TRBV29-1 | TGCAGCGTTGGTGGAGGGGCCAACGTCCTGACTTTC | CSVGGGANVLTF
few | TRBJ2-3 | - | TRBV19 | TGTGCCAGTAGTTCGACAAAGAGCACAGATACGCAGTATTTT | CASSSTKSTDTQYF
many | TRBJ2-5 | - | TRBV25-1 | TGTGCCAGCAGTGATTCCCAGGGATGGGAGACCCAGTACTTC | CASSDSQGWETQYF
many | TRBJ1-5 | TRBD1 | TRBV12-3/TRBV12-4 | TGTGCCAGCAGCTTTAGGACAGGGGACGGCAATCAGCCCCAGCATTTT | CASSFRTGDGNQPQHF
few | TRBJ2-1 | TRBD2 | TRBV20-1 | TGCAGTGCTAGAGTGACTAGCGGGGGGGCTCTATACAATGAGCAGTTCTTC | CSARVTSGGALYNEQFF
many | TRBJ1-1 | TRBD1 | TRBV12-3/TRBV12-4 | TGTGCCAGCAGTTCCACAGGGGGATACACTGAAGCTTTCTTT | CASSSTGGYTEAFF
many | TRBJ2-7 | TRBD2 | TRBV25-1 | TGTGCCAGCAGTGAATTGTCTAGCGGGGTACTCTACGAGCAGTACTTC | CASSELSSGVLYEQYF
- | TRBJ1-1 | TRBD1 | TRBV18 | TGTGCCAGCTCAACTGACAGGGTATCGTACACTGAAGCTTTCTTT | CASSTDRVSYTEAFF
many | TRBJ2-2 | - | TRBV3-1 | TGTGCCAGCAGCCTGGACGGGGGGCGTATCGGGGAGCTGTTTTTT | CASSLDGGRIGELFF
- | TRBJ2-5 | TRBD1 | TRBV5-5 | TGTGCCAGCAGCTTAATGACAGGGAGCCAAGAGACCCAGTACTTC | CASSLMTGSQETQYF
- | TRBJ2-3 | - | TRBV7-2 | TGTGCCAGCAGCAAAGGGATAGAATACTCTAGCACAGATACGCAGTATTTT | CASSKGIEYSSTDTQYF
many | TRBJ2-6 | - | TRBV20-1 | TGCAGTGCTAGAGATCACAGAGCTGGGGCCAACGTCCTGACTTTC | CSARDHRAGANVLTF
- | TRBJ1-4 | - | TRBV10-2 | TGCGCCAGCAGCGATTCAACTAATGAAAAACTGTTTTTT | CASSDSTNEKLFF
few | TRBJ2-1 | - | TRBV6-5 | TGTGCCAGCAGTTACCTAAAATTTAACAATGAGCAGTTCTTC | CASSYLKFNNEQFF
many | TRBJ2-3 | - | TRBV5-1 | TGCGCCAGCAACTTCCGATCGAGTTCACTGGGAGATACGCAGTATTTT | CASNFRSSSLGDTQYF
many | TRBJ1-3 | - | TRBV9 | TGTGCCAGCAGCGTCGGAGGTGGAAACACCATATATTTT | CASSVGGGNTIYF
- | TRBJ2-7 | TRBD1 | TRBV7-7 | TGTGCCAGGAGACAGGGTTCCGAGCAGTACTTC | CARRQGSEQYF
many | TRBJ1-2 | - | TRBV10-2 | TGCGCCAGCAGTGGATGGGATTACTATGGCTACACCTTC | CASSGWDYYGYTF
many | TRBJ2-3 | TRBD1 | TRBV4-1 | TGCGCCAGCAGTCCTAGGACAGGGGCAGATACGCAGTATTTT | CASSPRTGADTQYF
many | TRBJ2-1 | TRBD1 | TRBV29-1 | TGCAGCGCGTACGGGGGGACAGGGAGGAATGAGCAGTTCTTC | CSAYGGTGRNEQFF
few | TRBJ2-4 | - | TRBV11-3 | TGTGCCAGCAGCTTAGCCTCGGGACACCAAGCCAAAAACATTCAGTACTTC | CASSLASGHQAKNIQYF
few | TRBJ2-1 | - | TRBV2 | TGTGCCAGCAGTGAGTGGCCTACGACTAACAATGAGCAGTTCTTC | CASSEWPTTNNEQFF
many | TRBJ2-3 | - | TRBV20-1 | TGCAGTGCTAACTGGATTGACGGGGATACGCAGTATTTT | CSANWIDGDTQYF
- | TRBJ2-3 | - | TRBV7-9 | TGTGCCAGCAGCTTAGGCCTGGAGGCGGGGTTCACAGATACGCAGTATTTT | CASSLGLEAGFTDTQYF
many | TRBJ2-5 | TRBD2 | TRBV11-2 | TGTGCCAGCAGCTCGAGGACTAGCGGGAGATCTTTTGCCCAGTACTTC | CASSSRTSGRSFAQYF
many | TRBJ1-1 | - | TRBV7-3 | TGTGCCAGCAGGAAAGGGGCTGAAGCTTTCTTT | CASRKGAEAFF
many | TRBJ2-1 | - | TRBV29-1 | TGCAGCGTTGAGTCTACCCACAATGAGCAGTTCTTC | CSVESTHNEQFF
many | TRBJ1-1 | - | TRBV6-1 | TGTGCCAGCAATAGAGGTGAGGAAATGAACACTGAAGCTTTCTTT | CASNRGEEMNTEAFF
many | TRBJ2-5 | - | TRBV7-2 | TGTGCCAGCAGCCTAAACCAAGAGACCCAGTACTTC | CASSLNQETQYF
many | TRBJ1-6 | TRBD1 | TRBV28 | TGTGCCAGCAGTTTAGCGGACAGGGCCGGCTCACCCCTCCACTTT | CASSLADRAGSPLHF
many | TRBJ2-1 | - | TRBV24-1 | TGTGCCACCAGTGATGCACCGGACAATGAGCAGTTCTTC | CATSDAPDNEQFF
many | TRBJ2-4 | - | TRBV29-1 | TGCAGCGTTGCCGGCCTTGGCAACATTCAGTACTTC | CSVAGLGNIQYF
many | TRBJ2-3 | - | TRBV20-1 | TGCAGTGCTAGAGTCCCCAGCGCAGATACGCAGTATTTT | CSARVPSADTQYF
many | TRBJ2-7 | - | TRBV5-1 | TGCGCCAGCAGCTTGGCAGGGCAGGGACTCTACGAGCAGTACTTC | CASSLAGQGLYEQYF
many | TRBJ2-1 | - | TRBV20-1 | TGCAGTGCTACCCCCCTCGGGACATTTTACAATGAGCAGTTCTTC | CSATPLGTFYNEQFF